A single sample gave rise to the 18 T cell receptor beta chains below, sequenced in a study of a mutant IDH1 vaccine in newly diagnosed glioma. Documented time point: week 5, during vaccination. Topical imiquimod accompanied each vaccine dose, which consisted of 300 ug of mutant IDH1 20-mer peptide. This table comes from immunoSEQ multiplex PCR, and its TCRdb copy is limited to in-frame clones, with some not included. The sample comprises 75,000 to 80,000 clones, 91% of which are singletons, and more than 0.5% rests with the top ten. Antigens of these TCRs are unknown. The sequencing here drew on PBMCs, taken from a glioma patient whose treatment included an IDH1 peptide vaccine. Source of these receptors: a woman in her 50s with glioma.

This chain uses TRBV6-1 with TRBJ1-6, with D possibly TRBD1 on 6 matching bases. The germline gives CDR1 MNHNS, CDR2 SASEGT. The CDR3 is 15 amino acids. Trimming pared 6 bases from V and 10 bases from J, leaving 19 bases between. CDR3 region: CASSGTRGAGSPLHF. CDR3 sequence (DNA): TGTGCCAGCAGCGGGACTCGGGGGGCTGGATCACCCCTCCACTTT.

This clone has more than one count but fewer than ten. The rearrangement uses TRBV11-2 and TRBJ2-7, with D possibly being TRBD2 (6 bases). Trimming pared 1 base from V and 9 bases from J, leaving 16 bases between. There are 14 residues in the CDR3. Per germline, CDR1 SGHAT and CDR2 FQNNGV. CDR3 DNA: TGTGCCAGCAGCTTAGGGGGTGGGGCCGGGAGGCAGTACTTC. This sequence encodes CASSLGGGAGRQYF.

The chain is built from TRBV10-3 and TRBJ1-5; 9 nucleotides agree with TRBD1. The CDR3 is made up of 15 amino acids. Germline V gene sequence: CDR1 ENHRY, CDR2 SYGVKD. V trimming: 8 bases; J trimming: 2 bases; junction bases outside the gene matches: 7. For the CDR3, the DNA is TGTGCCATCGCACAGGGGGCTGAGCGCAATCAGCCCCAGCATTTT. Its translation is CAIAQGAERNQPQHF.

The chain joins TRBV4-1 to TRBJ2-7, with 7 bases fitting TRBD2. There are 15 residues in the CDR3. V trimming: 0 bases; J trimming: 6 bases; junction bases outside the gene matches: 8. Germline-derived CDR1 and CDR2 are MGHRA and YSYEKL. The CDR3 here is CASSQDGGGPGEQYF. The CDR3 DNA reads as TGCGCCAGCAGCCAAGATGGGGGAGGGCCGGGCGAGCAGTACTTC.

This chain uses TRBV27 with TRBJ2-7; 9 bases agree with TRBD2. This CDR3 is 16 amino acids long. The V and J ends lost 4 bases and 2 bases, in that order; junction bases with no gene match: 9. CDR1 is MNHEY and CDR2 is SMNVEV in the germline V gene (reference sequence). The CDR3 is CASSWGGAGGTYEQYF. CDR3 in DNA: TGTGCCAGCAGTTGGGGCGGGGCGGGAGGGACCTACGAGCAGTACTTC.

This chain joins TRBV30 and TRBJ2-7; TRBD1 aligns across 8 bases. The CDR3 is 13 amino acids. Germline V CDR1 and CDR2: GTSNPN, SVGIG (reference sequence). V lost 3 bases to trimming and J lost 2 bases; unmatched junction nucleotides: 3. CDR3 sequence reads: CAWRTGGPYEQYF. Written as DNA, the CDR3 is TGTGCCTGGAGAACAGGGGGTCCCTACGAGCAGTACTTC.

The gene calls are TRBV15 and TRBJ2-5; D possibly uses TRBD1 or TRBD2 (6 bases each). Germline V CDR1 and CDR2: LNHNV, YYDKDF (reference sequence). The CDR3 runs 15 residues. V was clipped by 5 bases and J by 5 bases, with 18 bases between them. Here the CDR3 DNA reads TGTGCCACCAGCGGCTCACTCGGGGGCGCGGAGACCCAGTACTTC. Translated, it gives CATSGSLGGAETQYF.

V gene TRBV9 combines with J gene TRBJ2-2; 11 bases map to TRBD2. Germline V gene lookup returns CDR1 SGDLS and CDR2 YYNGEE. Germline trimming cut 3 bases from V and 1 base from J; bases unmatched to any gene: 2. This CDR3 comprises 16 residues. CDR3 sequence reads: CASSAGTSGNTGELFF. CDR3 in DNA: TGTGCCAGCAGCGCCGGGACTAGCGGGAACACCGGGGAGCTGTTTTTT. Together with reference TRBV9 and TRBJ2-2, the CDR3 gives the full variable domain: DSGVTQTPKHLITATGQRVTLRCSPRSGDLSVYWYQQSLDQGLQFLIQYYNGEERAKGNILERFSAQQFPDLHSELNLSSLELGDSALYFCASSAGTSGNTGELFFGEGSRLTVL.

The chain recombines TRBV2 with TRBJ1-1, with no clear D. V lost 1 base and J 1 base, leaving 4 bases between the germline ends. The CDR3 totals 13 residues. Germline CDR1 reads SNHLY; CDR2 reads FYNNEI. Here the CDR3 reads CASSEDGNTEAFF. The CDR3 DNA reads as TGTGCCAGCAGTGAAGACGGGAACACTGAAGCTTTCTTT.

This clone appeared once. This chain links TRBV20-1 with TRBJ2-2; D is undetermined. The length of the CDR3 is 11 residues. Trimming removed 4 bases from V and 7 bases from J, with 7 bases in between. Looked up from germline, CDR1 is DFQATT and CDR2 is SNEGSKA (reference sequence). The DNA for the CDR3 is TGCAGTGCTACTAGAAACGGGGAGCTGTTTTTT. Protein: CSATRNGELFF.

The chain employs TRBV2 and TRBJ2-7, with a weak D call TRBD1 (6 bases). V was pared by 6 bases and J by 2 bases, with 14 bases between. This CDR3 is built from 14 residues. Germline assignment: CDR1 SNHLY and CDR2 FYNNEI. CDR3 in amino acids: CASRTTGTTYEQYF. For the CDR3, the DNA is TGTGCCAGCAGGACCACAGGGACGACCTACGAGCAGTACTTC.

This clone was detected only once. The V gene is TRBV5-1, the J gene TRBJ1-4, with a possible D match to TRBD1 (6 bases). This CDR3 is built from 15 residues. V was pared by 0 bases and J by 6 bases, with 12 bases between. CDR1 is SGHRS, CDR2 YFSETQ, per germline. The CDR3 reads CASSLAQGRDEKLFF. The CDR3 nucleotides are TGCGCCAGCAGCTTGGCCCAGGGGCGAGATGAAAAACTGTTTTTT. Full variable domain (missing parts from reference TRBV5-1 and TRBJ1-4): KAGVTQTPRYLIKTRGQQVTLSCSPISGHRSVSWYQQTPGQGLQFLFEYFSETQRNKGNFPGRFSGRQFSNSRSEMNVSTLELGDSALYLCASSLAQGRDEKLFFGSGTQLSVL.

The chain employs TRBV11-1 and TRBJ2-7, with 7 nucleotides matching TRBD1. This CDR3 has 13 residues. From germline, CDR1 is SGHAT and CDR2 FQDESV (reference sequence). V shed 5 bases and J 2 bases; nucleotides not matched to a gene: 3. CDR3 sequence (DNA): TGTGCCAGCAGCCCGGGACAGACCTACGAGCAGTACTTC. Translated: CASSPGQTYEQYF. Variable domain in full (rest from reference TRBV11-1 and TRBJ2-7): EAEVAQSPRYKITEKSQAVAFWCDPISGHATLYWYRQILGQGPELLVQFQDESVVDDSQLPKDRFSAERLKGVDSTLKIQPAELGDSAMYLCASSPGQTYEQYFGPGTRLTVT.

In its sample, this clone was seen once. The chain is built from TRBV2 and TRBJ2-1, with no clear D. V lost 4 bases and J 3 bases, leaving 4 bases between the germline ends. Germline V gene data show CDR1 as SNHLY and CDR2 as FYNNEI. The CDR3 spans 12 residues. CDR3 in amino acids: CASSVNYNEQFF. CDR3 nucleotides: TGTGCCAGCAGTGTTAACTACAATGAGCAGTTCTTC.

This chain connects TRBV5-1 to TRBJ1-2; 8 bases are shared with TRBD1. After removal of 2 bases from V and 4 bases from J, the junction contained 4 bases not matched to a gene. The CDR3 is made up of 14 amino acids. Germline lookup yields CDR1 SGHRS and CDR2 YFSETQ. The CDR3 region has the DNA TGCGCCAGCAGCTTCGGGACAGGAAGCTATGGCTACACCTTC. Protein sequence: CASSFGTGSYGYTF.

The rearrangement uses TRBV5-1 and TRBJ2-7; 7 bases map to TRBD1. Per germline, CDR1 SGHRS and CDR2 YFSETQ. Trimming took 1 base from V and 6 from J; bases not matched to a gene: 7. This CDR3 spans 14 amino acids. CDR3 bases: TGCGCCAGCAGCTTGCGACAGGGACCGCTCGAGCAGTACTTC. It translates to CASSLRQGPLEQYF.

This clone was detected only a few times. The V call is TRBV28, the J call TRBJ1-5, with a tentative D call TRBD1 (5 bases). Germline values: CDR1 MDHEN, CDR2 SYDVKM. There are 15 residues in the CDR3. The ends were cut back, 4 bases at V and 4 bases at J, with 14 bases in the middle. The chain's CDR3 is CASSSPTGPNQPQHF. The CDR3 nucleotides are TGTGCCAGCAGTTCCCCCACAGGCCCAAATCAGCCCCAGCATTTT.

The rearrangement links TRBV6-6 to TRBJ2-2; D remains unclear. The length of the CDR3 is 16 residues. CDR1 MNHNY and CDR2 SVGAGI come from the germline V gene (reference sequence). Between the trimmed V and J ends, which lost 2 bases and 4 bases, there was a span of 14 bases. The CDR3 bases are TGTGCCAGCAGTTACCCGAGTTTCACGATCACCGGGGAGCTGTTTTTT. Translation: CASSYPSFTITGELFF.